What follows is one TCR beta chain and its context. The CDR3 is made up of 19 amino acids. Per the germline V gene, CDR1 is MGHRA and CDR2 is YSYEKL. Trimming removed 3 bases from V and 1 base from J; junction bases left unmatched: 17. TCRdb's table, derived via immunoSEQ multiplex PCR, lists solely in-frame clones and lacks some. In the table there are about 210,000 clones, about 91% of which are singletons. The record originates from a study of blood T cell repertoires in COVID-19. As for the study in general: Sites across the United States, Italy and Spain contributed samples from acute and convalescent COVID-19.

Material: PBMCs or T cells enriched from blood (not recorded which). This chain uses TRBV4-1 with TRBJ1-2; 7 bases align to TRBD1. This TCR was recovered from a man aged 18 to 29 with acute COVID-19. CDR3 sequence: CASSHPNRDRVPNNYGYTF. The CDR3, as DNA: TGCGCCAGCAGCCATCCGAATCGAGACAGGGTCCCTAATAACTATGGCTACACCTTC.